This record covers a single TCR beta chain. No cognate antigen has been identified for it. Base qualities are not provided; no much larger clone lies one nucleotide away. The record originates from a study of T cell changes during pregnancy in multiple sclerosis (dated 2019 in TCRdb). Regarding the research as a whole: In women with multiple sclerosis, the researchers looked at how the T cell repertoire shifted as pregnancy progressed.

Libraries were built with the immunoSEQ multiplex PCR assay. TCRdb re-hosts the immuneACCESS table, in-frame sequences only. Its copies lack some clones; in the studies checked, an unresolved V gene accounts for under half of them, and the cause for the rest is not known. The sample includes more than 55,000 clones, with around 90% observed a single time. The ten largest clones add up to more than 0.9% of the sample. Trimming removed 1 base from V and 2 bases from J; the gene matches leave 6 bases unexplained. The CDR3 has 17 amino acids, counting the end cysteine and phenylalanine. Only the CDR3 part of the read is kept: 51 bases, read in frame from the first base. From the germline V gene (reference sequence), CDR1 is SEHNR and CDR2 is FQNEAQ.

This chain joins TRBV7-9 to TRBJ2-1; 9 nucleotides in the junction match TRBD2. The input for sequencing was peripheral blood, taken in the third trimester of pregnancy. The source is a female donor with multiple sclerosis, enrolled in a pregnancy study. The DNA sequence reads TGTGCCAGCAGCTTAGTTAGGCTAGCGGGAACCTACAATGAGCAGTTCTTC. The translation is CASSLVRLAGTYNEQFF.